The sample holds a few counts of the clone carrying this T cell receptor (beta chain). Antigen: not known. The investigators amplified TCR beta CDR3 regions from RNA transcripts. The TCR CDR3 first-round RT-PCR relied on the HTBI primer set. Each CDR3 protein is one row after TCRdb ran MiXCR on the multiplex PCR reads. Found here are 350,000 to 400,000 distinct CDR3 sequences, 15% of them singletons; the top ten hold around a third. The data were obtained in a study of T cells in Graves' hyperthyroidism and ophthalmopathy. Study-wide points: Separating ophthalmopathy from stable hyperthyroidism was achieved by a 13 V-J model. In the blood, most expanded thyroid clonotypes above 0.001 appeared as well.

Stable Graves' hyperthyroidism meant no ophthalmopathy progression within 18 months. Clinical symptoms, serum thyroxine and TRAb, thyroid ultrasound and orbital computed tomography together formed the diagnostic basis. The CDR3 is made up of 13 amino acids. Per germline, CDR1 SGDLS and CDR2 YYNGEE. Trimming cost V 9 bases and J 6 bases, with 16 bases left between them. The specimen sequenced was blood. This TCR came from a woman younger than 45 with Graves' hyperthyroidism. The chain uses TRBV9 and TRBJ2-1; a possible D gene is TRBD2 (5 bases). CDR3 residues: CATSRTGTNEQFF. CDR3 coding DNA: TGTGCCACCTCCCGGACTGGAACCAATGAGCAGTTCTTC. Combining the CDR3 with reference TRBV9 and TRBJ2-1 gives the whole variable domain DSGVTQTPKHLITATGQRVTLRCSPRSGDLSVYWYQQSLDQGLQFLIQYYNGEERAKGNILERFSAQQFPDLHSELNLSSLELGDSALYFCATSRTGTNEQFFGPGTRLTVL.